These 5 T cell receptor beta chains originate from one sample sequenced in a study of neurological immune-mediated disorders (dated by TCRdb to about 2019). The time point label, read with the paper, signifies: longitudinal time-point 2. The library came from 5' RACE. The sample was run on an Illumina HiSeq 2500. TCRdb redid the processing of the public reads, applying fastp at Q25 and MiXCR, and retained in-frame beta chains. Rows are unified per CDR3 protein, each entry keeping the most common DNA and genes. The sample table contains some 48,000 distinct CDR3 sequences; only one count was recorded for about an eighth of them. Less than 5.5% of the sample comes from the top ten. Input material: PBMCs. Receptors originate from a male donor with HTLV-1-associated myelopathy (HAM/TSP).

There are many counts of this clonotype. The CDR3, as DNA: TGCGCCAGCAGCTTGCCAACAGGGGAGCGGGCCTACGAGCAGTACTTC. It encodes CASSLPTGERAYEQYF. The chain employs TRBV5-1 and TRBJ2-7; TRBD1 might be the D (7 bases). The V and J ends lost 1 base and 2 bases respectively, with 16 bases between them. Looked up from germline, CDR1 is SGHRS and CDR2 is YFSETQ. The CDR3 runs to 16 residues.

The sample holds many counts of this clonotype. The chain uses TRBV28 and TRBJ1-5, with D tentatively TRBD1 (5 bases). Germline V gene lookup returns CDR1 MDHEN and CDR2 SYDVKM. V gave up 6 bases and J gave up 7 bases, with 25 bases separating them. The CDR3 loop spans 17 amino acids. In DNA form, the CDR3 reads TGTGCCAGCAGAACTCCCGTTCTCCAGGGTATTGGCCAGCCCCAGCATTTT. It is translated as CASRTPVLQGIGQPQHF.

This clonotype has at least ten counts. CDR3 loop: CSVDGLASTDTQYF. CDR3 DNA: TGCAGCGTTGATGGCCTAGCGAGCACAGATACGCAGTATTTT. The chain employs TRBV29-1 and TRBJ2-3; possibly TRBD2 for D (6 bases). Germline V gene lookup returns CDR1 SQVTM and CDR2 ANQGSEA. The V end was cut by 3 bases, the J end by 0 bases, with 10 bases between. The CDR3 runs 14 residues.

This clonotype was observed many times. This may be a read error: a much more frequent sequence differs by one nucleotide. The rearrangement uses TRBV15 and TRBJ2-7; 7 bases are a match to TRBD1. The germline V gene encodes CDR1 LNHNV and CDR2 YYDKDF (reference sequence). CDR3 length: 13 residues. V lost 3 bases to trimming and J lost 3 bases; unmatched junction nucleotides: 2. In nucleotides, the CDR3 is TGTGCCACCAGCAGGGGACAGCACTACGAGCAGTACTTC. It encodes CATSRGQHYEQYF.

Worth noting for this clonotype: No conserved phenylalanine or tryptophan is present at the end of the CDR3, so a read error is the likely explanation. The DNA is left out, because the CDR3 cannot be placed on it with certainty; the CDR3 is given as TCRdb lists it. The chain carries TRBV9 and TRBJ1-6; the D call in the table, TRBD1, was not verified against the DNA. CDR1 SGDLS and CDR2 YYNGEE come from the germline V gene. The CDR3 adds up to 15 amino acids, both ends counted. CDR3 protein: CASSGEQGGGSPLYL.